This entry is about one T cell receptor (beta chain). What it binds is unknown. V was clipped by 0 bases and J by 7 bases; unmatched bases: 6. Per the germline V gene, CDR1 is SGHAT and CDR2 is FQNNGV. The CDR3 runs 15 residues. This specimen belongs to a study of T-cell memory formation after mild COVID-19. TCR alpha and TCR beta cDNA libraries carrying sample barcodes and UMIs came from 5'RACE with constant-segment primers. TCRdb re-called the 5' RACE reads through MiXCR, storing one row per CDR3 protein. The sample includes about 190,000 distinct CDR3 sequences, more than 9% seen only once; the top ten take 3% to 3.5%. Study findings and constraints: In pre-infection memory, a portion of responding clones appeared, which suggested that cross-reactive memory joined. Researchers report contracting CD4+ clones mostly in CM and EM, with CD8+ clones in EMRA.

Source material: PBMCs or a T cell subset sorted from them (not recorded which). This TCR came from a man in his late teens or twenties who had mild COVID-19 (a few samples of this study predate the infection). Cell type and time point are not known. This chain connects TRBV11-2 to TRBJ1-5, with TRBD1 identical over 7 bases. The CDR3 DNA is TGTGCCAGCAGCTTAGATCGGACAGGCTACCAGCCCCAGCATTTT. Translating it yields CASSLDRTGYQPQHF.